The present T cell receptor beta chain was sequenced within a study of cytomegalovirus exposure and HLA in healthy donors. CDR3 length: 14 residues. V lost 1 base and J 6 bases, leaving 13 bases between the germline ends. The germline V gene has CDR1 SGHDN and CDR2 FVKESK. PCR used 60 Vbeta primers and 13 Jbeta primers. Method: immunoSEQ multiplex PCR; TCRdb's copy keeps in-frame clones and lacks some. The sample shows about 160,000 clones, around 80% of them seen only once. V and J are TRBV14 and TRBJ2-7, with a possible D match to TRBD1 (6 bases). The sequence came from a man aged 25-40 years in good health and CMV-seronegative. The source material was PBMCs. CDR3 sequence: CASSQVGGRGEQYF. In DNA form, the CDR3 reads TGTGCCAGCAGCCAAGTAGGCGGCAGGGGCGAGCAGTACTTC. The variable domain in full, completed from reference TRBV14 and TRBJ2-7, reads EAGVTQFPSHSVIEKGQTVTLRCDPISGHDNLYWYRRVMGKEIKFLLHFVKESKQDESGMPNNRFLAERTGGTYSTLKVQPAELEDSGVYFCASSQVGGRGEQYFGPGTRLTVT.